The T cell receptor beta chain under discussion was sequenced for a study of blood T cell repertoires in COVID-19 (dated by TCRdb to 2019 to 2021). General notes on the study: Samples from collaborators originated in the United States, Italy and Spain and spanned both the acute and convalescent phases of COVID-19. The prospective study material was composed of cDNA or gDNA derived from T cells, B-cell-depleted T cells, or PBMCs. The dataset comprised deeply sampled blood TCRbeta repertoires from subjects exposed to, actively infected with, or recovered from COVID-19. A freely available public database, intended as a resource for researchers studying the immune response to SARS-CoV-2, is where the repertoires were released. The samples were drawn from two sources: the first 160 participants of the ongoing ImmuneRACE study, and over 950 subjects contributed by 6 global collaborators. Sample metadata almost always included a de-identified subject ID, COVID-19 status, age in years and sex. Where HLA class I and class II types were available, the types were taken from metadata supplied by the sample provider, not from assay-based typing. Summary of the overall study and its limitations: The quantity of clinical and demographic metadata differed by source and by participant and was supplied without curation.

About this clone itself: Its antigen is currently not known. It has no much larger one-base neighbor in the sample; base qualities were not kept.

TCRbeta CDR3 regions were amplified from genomic DNA by means of the immunoSEQ Assay, a bias-controlled multiplex PCR. Under the source paper's analysis protocol: The number of nucleated cells in each sample was estimated by amplification of reference gene primers within the assay. To quantify the absolute abundance of each unique TCRbeta CDR3 rearrangement, sequence reads were collapsed and filtered. For each sample, productive Simpson clonality was calculated by taking the square root of Simpson's diversity index across productive rearrangements. TCRdb provides this immuneACCESS table in a form limited to in-frame rearrangements. Some clones are lacking; in checked studies, under half of them reflect an unresolved V gene, and why the rest are absent is not known. That table furnishes V, J and clone size, whereas the DNA furnished D and trimming. The table for this sample lists 250,000 to 300,000 clones; around 91% of them were counted only once. The ten largest account for 2.1% of the sample.

The cysteine opens and the phenylalanine closes a CDR3 of 15 amino acids. This entry keeps only the CDR3 DNA: 45 bases, framed from base 1. CDR1 and CDR2 are read off the germline V gene as MNHEY and SVGAGI. Trimmed from V: 5 bases; trimmed from J: 3 bases; junction bases lacking a gene match: 8. In Seattle, one collaborating source enrolled patients while the infection was active and tracked those patients longitudinally over the course of disease. Each collaborating institution followed its own protocols to collect whole blood in K2EDTA tubes. For TCRbeta analysis, collaborators shipped samples in one of three forms: frozen whole blood, isolated PBMCs, or DNA extracted from either of those sample types.

The clonotype originates from a woman aged 55-75 years with COVID-19, enrolled during active disease. The sample was peripheral blood. This chain joins TRBV6-5 to TRBJ1-1, with 8 middle bases fitting TRBD1. The CDR3 here reads CASSRGGRGHTEAFF. The nucleotide sequence is TGTGCCAGCAGTCGGGGTGGCAGGGGGCACACTGAAGCTTTCTTT.